The present T cell receptor beta chain was sequenced within a study of blood T cell repertoires in COVID-19. Study summary: PBMCs, B-cell-depleted T cells, or T cells were the source of the cDNA or gDNA that made up the material.

V was clipped by 4 bases and J by 2 bases, with 18 bases between them. The CDR3 consists of 16 residues. Germline V CDR1 and CDR2: SGHDT, YYEEEE. Authors' analysis steps: Nucleated cell number was recorded as an estimate derived from reference gene primer amplification. Sequencing was performed with immunoSEQ multiplex PCR; in TCRdb, only in-frame clones are kept and a portion is missing. From that table come the V and J calls and clone size; the DNA was used to work out D and trimming. The sample has 150,000 to 200,000 clones; about 81% are singletons. The chain uses TRBV5-6 and TRBJ1-2; possibly TRBD1 for D (6 bases). This TCR derives from a human donor in a cohort sampled during active COVID-19. The material sequenced was peripheral blood. CDR3 in DNA: TGTGCCAGCAGCGACCTCCTTTGGACAGACAACTATGGCTACACCTTC. Protein sequence: CASSDLLWTDNYGYTF.